This TCR beta chain was identified during a study of cytomegalovirus exposure and HLA in healthy donors. CDR1 SGDLS and CDR2 YYNGEE come from the germline V gene. Trimming took off 3 bases at V and 4 bases at J, with 8 bases between the two ends. The CDR3 consists of 13 residues. It was with 60 Vbeta and 13 Jbeta primers that the PCR ran. The method was immunoSEQ multiplex PCR; TCRdb's version includes in-frame clones alone and lacks a portion of them. The sample shows 140,000 to 150,000 clones, over 70% of them seen only once. Study results and limitations: Being productive about 87% or about 30% of the time was typical of most TCR beta V segments in an earlier analysis. Rarity marked most TCR sequences, yet some public TCRs occurred in many donors. The presence/absence work took it that sequencing depth was about the same across donors.

A remark on this clone: Its cognate antigen is unknown.

This chain uses TRBV9 with TRBJ2-1; TRBD1 is a possible D gene (6 bases). This TCR came from a woman aged 40 to 50 in good health and CMV-seronegative. Sequencing was carried out using PBMCs. The CDR3 region is CASSAGQYNEQFF. CDR3 nucleotide sequence: TGTGCCAGCAGCGCTGGACAGTACAATGAGCAGTTCTTC.